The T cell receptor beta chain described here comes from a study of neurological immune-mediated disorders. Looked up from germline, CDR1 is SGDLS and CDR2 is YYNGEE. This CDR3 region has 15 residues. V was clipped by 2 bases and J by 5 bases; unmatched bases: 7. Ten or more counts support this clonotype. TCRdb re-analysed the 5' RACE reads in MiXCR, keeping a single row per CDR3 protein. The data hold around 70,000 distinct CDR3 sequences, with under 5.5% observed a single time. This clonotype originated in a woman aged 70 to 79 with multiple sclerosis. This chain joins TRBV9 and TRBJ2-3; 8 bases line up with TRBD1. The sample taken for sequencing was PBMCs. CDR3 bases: TGTGCCAGCAGCGTCGGACAGGGAGTTAGAGATACGCAGTATTTT. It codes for CASSVGQGVRDTQYF. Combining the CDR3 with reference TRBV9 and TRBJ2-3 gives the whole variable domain DSGVTQTPKHLITATGQRVTLRCSPRSGDLSVYWYQQSLDQGLQFLIQYYNGEERAKGNILERFSAQQFPDLHSELNLSSLELGDSALYFCASSVGQGVRDTQYFGPGTRLTVL.